This record looks at one T cell receptor beta chain sequence and its context. The data were taken from a study of Ad26.COV2.S vaccination and SARS-CoV-2 variants. V lost 8 bases to trimming and J lost 0 bases; unmatched junction nucleotides: 7. CDR1 is MNHNY and CDR2 is SVGAGI in the germline V gene (reference sequence). The CDR3 is made up of 14 amino acids. Treatment in this sample: 15 to 20 received Ad26.COV2.S at low or high dose, single or two shots; five or six received placebo; per-sample allocation not given. Specimens were obtained on day 63 following the first vaccine or placebo injection. The protocol was immunoSEQ multiplex PCR, while the TCRdb copy is restricted to in-frame clones and leaves out a portion. The data hold some 450,000 clones, with less than 95% observed a single time.

This TCR derives from a person aged 18-60 years who received the Ad26.COV2.S COVID-19 vaccine or a placebo. The chain links TRBV6-6 to TRBJ2-7, with 7 bases aligning to TRBD2. The specimen was peripheral blood, collected in a trial of Ad26.COV2.S vaccine versus placebo. CDR3 sequence (DNA): TGTGCCAGCGGGAGCGGGACCAACTCCTACGAGCAGTACTTC. It codes for CASGSGTNSYEQYF.